Listed here is a single TCR beta chain. What it binds is unknown. This CDR3 region has 16 residues. CDR1 SGDLS and CDR2 YYNGEE come from the germline V gene. V shed 3 bases, J shed 4 bases, and the junction held 11 bases outside the gene matches. These data are taken from a study of T cells in Graves' hyperthyroidism and ophthalmopathy. The study's findings and limits: Ophthalmopathy, which appeared later, was predicted by the model a median about 6 months before onset. A model of 13 V-J features distinguished ophthalmopathy from stable hyperthyroidism.

Amplified TCR beta CDR3 regions derived from RNA transcripts. The HTBI primer set served for first-round RT-PCR of the TCR CDR3. MiXCR, run by TCRdb on the multiplex PCR reads, gives a single entry per CDR3 protein. The sample carries 530,000 or so distinct CDR3 sequences, around 42% recorded once. Over 18 months, lack of ophthalmopathy progression marked Graves' hyperthyroidism as stable. Uncontrolled infection, other autoimmune disease, pregnancy and lactation each barred patients from inclusion. The clonotype originates from a young woman with Graves' hyperthyroidism. The chain combines TRBV9 with TRBJ1-1, with 8 bases identical to TRBD1. Sequenced input: peripheral blood or thyroid tissue (not recorded which). CDR3 loop: CASSGGQGSKGTEAFF. The CDR3 region has the DNA TGTGCCAGCAGCGGCGGACAGGGTAGTAAGGGCACTGAAGCTTTCTTT.